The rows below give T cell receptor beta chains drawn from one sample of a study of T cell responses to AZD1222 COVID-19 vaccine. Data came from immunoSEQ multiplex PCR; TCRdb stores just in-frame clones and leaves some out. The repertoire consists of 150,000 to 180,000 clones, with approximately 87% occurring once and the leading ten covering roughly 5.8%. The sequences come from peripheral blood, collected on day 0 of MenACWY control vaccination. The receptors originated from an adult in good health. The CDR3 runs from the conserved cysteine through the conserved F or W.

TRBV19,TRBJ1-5,CASSIGRDSNQPQHF
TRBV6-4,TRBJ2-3,CASSGQSTDTQYF
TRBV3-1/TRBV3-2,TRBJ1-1,CASSRRTGMNTEAFF
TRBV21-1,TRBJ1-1,CASSNWTGVTEAFF
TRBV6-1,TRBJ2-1,CASSEGVVGGNEQFF
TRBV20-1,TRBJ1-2,CSASRGTGGYTF
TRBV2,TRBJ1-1,CASSVGQGTTEAFF
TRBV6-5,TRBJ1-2,CASSYSGARAGGYTF
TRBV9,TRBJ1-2,CASSVDSYGYTF
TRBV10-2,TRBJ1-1,CASILSGGNTEAFF
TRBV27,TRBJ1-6,CASSLRRGHNSPLHF
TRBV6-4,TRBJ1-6,CASSRTQGSSYNSPLHF
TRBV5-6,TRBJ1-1,CASSWGRGWTEAFF
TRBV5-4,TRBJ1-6,CASSPEGGSSYNSPLHF
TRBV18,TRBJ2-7,CASSPRGTSGLSSHPYEQYF
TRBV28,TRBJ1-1,CASTETGGTEAFF
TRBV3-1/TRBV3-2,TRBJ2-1,CASRSTSSHEQFF
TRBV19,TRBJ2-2,CASSIGRNTGELFF
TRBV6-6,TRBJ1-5,CASSYGADYSNQPQHF
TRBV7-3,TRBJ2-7,CASSPTGLAGGEQYF
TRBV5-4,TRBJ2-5,CASSQGLQETQYF
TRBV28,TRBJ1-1,CASSLWRGSPFF
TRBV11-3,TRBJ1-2,CASSSRPSEAGGNYGYTF
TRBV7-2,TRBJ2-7,CASSRWGGPYEQYF
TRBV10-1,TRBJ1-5,CASSEPGQPQHF
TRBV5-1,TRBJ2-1,CASGPEREVQFF
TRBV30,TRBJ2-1,CAWSVGLNNEQFF
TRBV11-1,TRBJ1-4,CASRRDRVNEKLFF
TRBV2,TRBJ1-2,CASSEEQGADGYTF
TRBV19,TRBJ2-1,CASSTGLTYNEQFF
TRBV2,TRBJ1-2,CASSEALRGTGYTF
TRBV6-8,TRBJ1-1,CASSRGLNTEAFF
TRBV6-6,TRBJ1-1,CASSYFGNTEAFF
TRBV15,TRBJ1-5,CATSRDHLSSRPQHF
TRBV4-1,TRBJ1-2,CASSQEDRVYGYTF
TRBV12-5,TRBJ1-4,CASGSNLLANEKLFF
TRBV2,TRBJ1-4,CASRTGEVRYGEKLFF
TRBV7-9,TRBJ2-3,CASSVGRVDTDTQYF
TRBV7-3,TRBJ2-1,CASSPSTGDNEQFF
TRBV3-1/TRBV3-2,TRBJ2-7,CASSPGLGYEQYF
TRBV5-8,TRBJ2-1,CAGSSGTASYNEQFF
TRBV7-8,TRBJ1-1,CASSFRDTEAFF
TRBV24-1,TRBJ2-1,CATSDLPGPGVIEQFF
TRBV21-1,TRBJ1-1,CASSNSKEGPNTEAFF
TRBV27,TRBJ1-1,CASKTVTEAFF
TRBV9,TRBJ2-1,CASSVGAGLYNEQFF
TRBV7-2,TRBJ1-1,CASSLRGGRAEAFF
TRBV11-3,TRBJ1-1,CASSFWGGTEAFF
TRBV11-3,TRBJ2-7,CASSTPGQGLYEQYF
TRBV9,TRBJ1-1,CASSVGQGTEAFF
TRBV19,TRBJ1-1,CASSRTGSEAFF